The entry below gives a single T cell receptor (beta chain) sequence along with its context. Its antigen is still unknown. V was cut by 5 bases and J by 5 bases, with 15 bases left in between. Looked up from germline, CDR1 is SEHNR and CDR2 is FQNEAQ (reference sequence). The CDR3 is 14 amino acids. These data originate in a study of vaccination and CD4 T cells after COVID-19. Study-level background: Overlapping SARS-CoV-2, HCoV-NL63, HCoV-OC43 and HCoV-229E spike peptides stimulated the cells.

The Oncomine TCR Beta short-read assay sequenced DNA from cultured CD4+ T cells. MiXCR, applied by TCRdb to the PCR reads, yields one record per CDR3 protein. The sample comprises roughly 20,000 distinct CDR3 sequences, over 75% of which are singletons, and about a sixth rests with the top ten. Notes on the study in general: From around 20 to 38, the median of SARS-CoV-2-reactive clonotypes rose without reaching significance. For convalescent patients, a median about 90% of reactive clones surfaced exclusively after vaccination.

Treatment reported: roughly 10-day PBMC culture with coronavirus spike peptide pools or control peptides (ViraFEST assay). The sequence was collected from a human donor who received a COVID-19 vaccine. The J gene is TRBJ1-1, the V gene TRBV7-9; D possibly corresponds to TRBD1 (6 bases). The input for sequencing was CD4+ T cells from blood, cultured in vitro, taken after SARS-CoV-2 vaccination. The CDR3 DNA reads TGTGCCAGCAGCCGGGCAGGGGCCGGTACTGAAGCTTTCTTT. Amino acids: CASSRAGAGTEAFF.